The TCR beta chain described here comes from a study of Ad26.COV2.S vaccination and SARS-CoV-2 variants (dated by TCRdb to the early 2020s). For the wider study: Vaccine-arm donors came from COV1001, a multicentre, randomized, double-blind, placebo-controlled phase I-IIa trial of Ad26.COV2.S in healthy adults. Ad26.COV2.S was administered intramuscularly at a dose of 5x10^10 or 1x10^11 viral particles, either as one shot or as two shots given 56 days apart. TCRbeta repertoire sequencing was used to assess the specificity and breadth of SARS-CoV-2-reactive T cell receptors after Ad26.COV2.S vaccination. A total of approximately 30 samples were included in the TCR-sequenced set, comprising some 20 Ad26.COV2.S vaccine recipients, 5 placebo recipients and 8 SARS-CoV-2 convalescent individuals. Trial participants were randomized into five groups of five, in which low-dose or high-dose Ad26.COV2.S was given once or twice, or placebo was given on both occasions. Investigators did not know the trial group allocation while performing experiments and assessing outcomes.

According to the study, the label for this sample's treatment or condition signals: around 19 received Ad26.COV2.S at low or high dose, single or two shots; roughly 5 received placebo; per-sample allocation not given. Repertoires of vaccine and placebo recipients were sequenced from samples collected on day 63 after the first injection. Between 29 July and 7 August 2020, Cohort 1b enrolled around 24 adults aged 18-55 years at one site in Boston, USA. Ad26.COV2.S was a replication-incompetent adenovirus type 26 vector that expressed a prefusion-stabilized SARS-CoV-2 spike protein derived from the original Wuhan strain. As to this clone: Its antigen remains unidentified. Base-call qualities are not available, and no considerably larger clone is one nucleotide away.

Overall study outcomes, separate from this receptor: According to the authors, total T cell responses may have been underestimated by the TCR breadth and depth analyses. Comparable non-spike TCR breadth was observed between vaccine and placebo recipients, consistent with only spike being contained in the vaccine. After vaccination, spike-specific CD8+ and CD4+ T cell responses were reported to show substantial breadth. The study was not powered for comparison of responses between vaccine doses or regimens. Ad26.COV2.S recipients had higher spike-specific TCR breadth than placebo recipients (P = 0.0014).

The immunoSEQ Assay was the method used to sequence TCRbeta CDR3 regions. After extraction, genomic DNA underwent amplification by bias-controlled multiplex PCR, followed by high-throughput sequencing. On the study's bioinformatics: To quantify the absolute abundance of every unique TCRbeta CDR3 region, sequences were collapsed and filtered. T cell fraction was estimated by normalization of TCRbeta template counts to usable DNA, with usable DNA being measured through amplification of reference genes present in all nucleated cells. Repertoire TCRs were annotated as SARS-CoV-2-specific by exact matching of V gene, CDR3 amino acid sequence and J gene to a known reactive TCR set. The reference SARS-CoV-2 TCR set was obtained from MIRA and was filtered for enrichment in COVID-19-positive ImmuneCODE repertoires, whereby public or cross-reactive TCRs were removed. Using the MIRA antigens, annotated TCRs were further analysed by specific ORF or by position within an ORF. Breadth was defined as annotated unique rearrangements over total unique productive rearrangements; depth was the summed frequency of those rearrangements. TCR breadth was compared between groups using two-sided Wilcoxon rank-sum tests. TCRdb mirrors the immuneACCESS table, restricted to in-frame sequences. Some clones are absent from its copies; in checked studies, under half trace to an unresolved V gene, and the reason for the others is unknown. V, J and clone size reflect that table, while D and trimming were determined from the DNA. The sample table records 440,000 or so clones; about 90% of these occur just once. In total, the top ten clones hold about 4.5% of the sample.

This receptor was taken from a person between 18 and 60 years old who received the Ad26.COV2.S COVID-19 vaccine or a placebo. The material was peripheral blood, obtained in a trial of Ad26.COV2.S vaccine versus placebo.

The CDR3 corresponds to CASSYDGRTEAFF. Read as DNA, the sequence is TGTGCCAGCAGTTACGACGGTCGTACTGAAGCTTTCTTT. In this chain, TRBV11-3 is recombined with TRBJ1-1; the D segment cannot be called with confidence. The germline V gene sets CDR1 to SGHNT and CDR2 to YENEEA. From the cysteine up to the phenylalanine, the CDR3 has a length of 13 residues. The entry retains the CDR3 DNA only, 39 bases that are in frame from base 1. The V end loses 6 bases and the J end loses 5 bases, and a stretch of 13 bases separates them.